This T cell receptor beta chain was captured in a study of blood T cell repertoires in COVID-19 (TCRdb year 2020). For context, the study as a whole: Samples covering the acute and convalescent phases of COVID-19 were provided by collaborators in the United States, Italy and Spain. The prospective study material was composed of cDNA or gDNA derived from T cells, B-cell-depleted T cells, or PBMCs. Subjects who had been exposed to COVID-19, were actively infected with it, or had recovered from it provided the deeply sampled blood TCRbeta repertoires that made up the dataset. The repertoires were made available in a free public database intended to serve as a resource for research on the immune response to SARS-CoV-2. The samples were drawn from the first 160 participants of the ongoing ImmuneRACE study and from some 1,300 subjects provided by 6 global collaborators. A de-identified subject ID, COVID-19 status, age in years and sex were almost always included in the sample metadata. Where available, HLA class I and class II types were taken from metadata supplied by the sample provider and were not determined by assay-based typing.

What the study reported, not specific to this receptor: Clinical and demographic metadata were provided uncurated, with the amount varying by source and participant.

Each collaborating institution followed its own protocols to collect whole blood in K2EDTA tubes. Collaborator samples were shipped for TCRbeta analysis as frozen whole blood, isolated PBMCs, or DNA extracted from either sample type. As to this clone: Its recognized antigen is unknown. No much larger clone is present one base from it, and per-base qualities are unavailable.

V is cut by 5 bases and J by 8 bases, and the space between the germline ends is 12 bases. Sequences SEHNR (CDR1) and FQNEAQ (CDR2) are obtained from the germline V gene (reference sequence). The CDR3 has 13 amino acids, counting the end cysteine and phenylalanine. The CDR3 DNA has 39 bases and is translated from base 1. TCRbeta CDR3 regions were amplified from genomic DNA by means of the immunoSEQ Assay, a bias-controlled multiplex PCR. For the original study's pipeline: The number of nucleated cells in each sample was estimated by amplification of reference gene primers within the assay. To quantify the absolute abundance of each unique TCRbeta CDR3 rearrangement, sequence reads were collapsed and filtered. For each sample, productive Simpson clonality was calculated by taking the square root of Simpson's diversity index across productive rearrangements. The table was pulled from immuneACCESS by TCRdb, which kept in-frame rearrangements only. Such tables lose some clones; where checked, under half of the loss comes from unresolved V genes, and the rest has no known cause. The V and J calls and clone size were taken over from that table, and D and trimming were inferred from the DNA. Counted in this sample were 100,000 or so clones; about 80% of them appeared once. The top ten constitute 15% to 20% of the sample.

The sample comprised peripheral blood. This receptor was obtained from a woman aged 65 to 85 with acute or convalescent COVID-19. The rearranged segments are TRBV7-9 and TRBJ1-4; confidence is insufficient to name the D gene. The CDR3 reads CASSLLEREKLFF. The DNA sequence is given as TGTGCCAGCAGCCTCCTGGAGAGGGAAAAACTGTTTTTT.